The 23 T cell receptor beta chains below all came from one sample that was sequenced in a study of shared clonotypes between healthy human individuals. It was CD45RO-negative cells, positively selected for CCR7, that made up naive CD8 cells, with terminally differentiated effector memory CD45RA+ cells excluded. The data were produced by immunoSEQ multiplex PCR, yet TCRdb's version contains in-frame clones alone and is incomplete. The sample consists of about 2 million clones, about 95% of them appearing once. The sequenced sample consisted of naive CD8+ T cells sorted from blood. The origin of the receptors is a man younger than 30 in good health.

CDR3 residues: CASSQDFEGGPLADEQYF. The CDR3, as DNA: TGCGCCAGCAGCCAAGACTTTGAGGGAGGGCCCTTGGCGGACGAGCAGTACTTC. This chain connects TRBV4-3 to TRBJ2-7; 7 bases map to TRBD2. Per germline, CDR1 LGHNA and CDR2 YSLEER. The CDR3 is 18 amino acids. Losses at the gene ends were 0 bases for V and 5 bases for J; bases not matched to a gene: 16.

Turning to this clone: The same CDR3 arises from other DNA sequences in this sample as well. The CDR3 spells CSVGTASSYEQYF. As DNA, the CDR3 is TGCAGCGTTGGGACAGCTAGCTCCTACGAGCAGTACTTC. The gene calls are TRBV29-1 and TRBJ2-7, with D perhaps TRBD1 (6 bases). V was clipped by 4 bases and J by 0 bases, with 10 bases between them. Per the germline V gene, CDR1 is SQVTM and CDR2 is ANQGSEA. There are 13 residues in the CDR3.

The V call is TRBV6-5, the J call TRBJ1-5, with D possibly being TRBD1 (6 bases). The CDR3 covers 14 residues. V lost 2 bases to trimming and J lost 6 bases, with 11 bases between them. Looked up from germline, CDR1 is MNHEY and CDR2 is SVGAGI. The CDR3: CASSYTQGRQPQHF. CDR3 DNA: TGTGCCAGCAGTTACACACAGGGCCGTCAGCCCCAGCATTTT.

The CDR3 nucleotides read TGTGCCAGCAGCGAAAAGACAGGGCCGAATTCACCCCTCCACTTT. Translated: CASSEKTGPNSPLHF. V and J are TRBV13 and TRBJ1-6; 7 positions agree with TRBD1. Unmatched junction bases numbered 8, after V lost 5 bases and J lost 7 bases. The length of the CDR3 is 15 residues. The germline CDR1 and CDR2 sequences are PRHDT and FYEKMQ (reference sequence).

The chain has TRBV27 and TRBJ2-5; TRBD2 matches at 8 bases. CDR3 length equals 16 residues. Germline V gene sequence: CDR1 MNHEY, CDR2 SMNVEV (reference sequence). After removal of 0 bases from V and 5 bases from J, the junction contained 8 bases not matched to a gene. This CDR3 is CASSLSGGAGDETQYF. DNA for the CDR3: TGTGCCAGCAGTTTATCGGGAGGAGCGGGAGATGAGACCCAGTACTTC.

This sequence joins TRBV19 and TRBJ1-6; D gene ambiguous. The CDR3 is made up of 14 amino acids. V was pared by 3 bases and J by 7 bases, with 10 bases between. Germline V lookup: CDR1 LNHDA, CDR2 SQIVND (reference sequence). The CDR3: CASSIGPANSPLHF. CDR3 sequence (DNA): TGTGCCAGTAGTATTGGCCCCGCGAATTCACCCCTCCACTTT.

The chain joins TRBV10-1 to TRBJ2-2, with D tentatively TRBD2 (7 bases). V was cut by 6 bases and J by 4 bases, with 12 bases left in between. This CDR3 has 14 residues. Germline assignment: CDR1 WNHNN and CDR2 SYGVQD (reference sequence). DNA for the CDR3: TGCGCCAGCAGCGGGGGGCCTCTCACCGGGGAGCTGTTTTTT. Translation: CASSGGPLTGELFF.

In regard to this clone: The sample holds other DNA sequences that translate to the same CDR3. This chain links TRBV5-6 with TRBJ2-1; no definite D call. This CDR3 is built from 13 residues. From germline, CDR1 is SGHDT and CDR2 YYEEEE. Deletions cut 4 bases from V and 2 bases from J, with 7 bases between. DNA of the CDR3: TGTGCCAGCAGCCTAGGGACCTACAATGAGCAGTTCTTC. This sequence encodes CASSLGTYNEQFF.

The CDR3, as DNA: TGTGCCAGTTCGCCTTGGCTTTATAATGAGCAGTTCTTC. This sequence encodes CASSPWLYNEQFF. The gene calls are TRBV6-1 and TRBJ2-1, with no clear D. The CDR3 loop spans 13 amino acids. Germline assignment: CDR1 MNHNS and CDR2 SASEGT. The V end lost 9 bases, the J end lost 7 bases, and 16 bases lay between the germline ends.

Of note for this clone: Other DNA sequences in the same sample also yield this CDR3. CDR3: CASSQGLAGGYEQYF. The CDR3 DNA reads as TGCGCCAGCAGCCAAGGTCTAGCGGGGGGCTACGAGCAGTACTTC. V usage is TRBV4-1 and J usage is TRBJ2-7, with TRBD2 matching over 11 bases. The CDR3 runs 15 residues. Germline CDR1 MGHRA, CDR2 YSYEKL. J lost 3 bases, V lost 1 base, and 2 bases had no gene match.

V is TRBV28 and J is TRBJ2-2; possible D gene TRBD2, 6 bases. CDR3 length equals 16 residues. V lost 1 base, J lost 3 bases, and 12 bases lay in between. Per the germline V gene, CDR1 is MDHEN and CDR2 is SYDVKM. CDR3 sequence: CASSLSPGDDTGELFF. CDR3 in DNA: TGTGCCAGCAGTTTATCTCCGGGGGACGACACCGGGGAGCTGTTTTTT.

The genes are TRBV7-9 and TRBJ1-1, with D hard to call. The CDR3 totals 15 residues. V lost 5 bases, J lost 0 bases, and 13 bases lay in between. Germline CDR1 and CDR2: SEHNR and FQNEAQ (reference sequence). CDR3 in amino acids: CASSPPLELNTEAFF. The CDR3 DNA reads as TGTGCCAGCAGCCCCCCCTTGGAGTTGAACACTGAAGCTTTCTTT.

The chain has TRBV15 and TRBJ1-6; a possible D gene is TRBD1 (6 bases). Per germline, CDR1 LNHNV and CDR2 YYDKDF (reference sequence). Trimming shortened V by 5 bases and J by 6 bases, and 17 bases separated the two germline ends. The CDR3 is made up of 16 amino acids. This CDR3 reads CATSLLGGVGNSPLHF. CDR3 sequence (DNA): TGTGCCACCAGCCTCTTAGGGGGGGTGGGTAATTCACCCCTCCACTTT.

The CDR3 DNA is TGTGCCAGCAGCGCAAGCGGGGGGAAAACAGATACGCAGTATTTT. Translated, it gives CASSASGGKTDTQYF. V is TRBV7-6 and J is TRBJ2-3, with 9 nucleotides matching TRBD2. In germline, CDR1 is SGHVS, CDR2 FNYEAQ. CDR3 length: 15 residues. V shed 5 bases, J shed 3 bases, and the junction held 6 bases outside the gene matches.

The chain recombines TRBV29-1 with TRBJ2-7; 9 nucleotides align to TRBD1. Trimming took 6 bases from V and 2 from J; bases not matched to a gene: 8. The CDR3 covers 14 residues. Germline V gene data show CDR1 as SQVTM and CDR2 as ANQGSEA. The CDR3 reads CSVTPGQGPYEQYF. The CDR3 DNA sequence: TGCAGCGTAACTCCGGGACAGGGACCCTACGAGCAGTACTTC.

J is TRBJ2-1 and V is TRBV7-9; 7 bases are a match to TRBD2. The CDR3 covers 17 residues. Per the germline V gene, CDR1 is SEHNR and CDR2 is FQNEAQ (reference sequence). The V segment lost 4 bases and the J segment 6 bases; nucleotides outside the gene matches: 15. The chain's CDR3 is CASSSLRLRESGNEQFF. The CDR3 region has the DNA TGTGCCAGCAGCTCCCTAAGGTTGCGGGAGTCGGGCAATGAGCAGTTCTTC.

This clone was seen only once. The J gene is TRBJ2-7, the V gene TRBV10-2; 9 bases match TRBD1. The V and J ends lost 2 bases and 5 bases, in that order; junction bases with no gene match: 1. In germline, CDR1 is WSHSY, CDR2 SAAADI. The CDR3 extends over 13 amino acids. The CDR3, as DNA: TGCGCCAGCAGTGAGACAGGGGGCGACGAGCAGTACTTC. Protein: CASSETGGDEQYF.

This chain uses TRBV5-4 with TRBJ2-2; D is possibly TRBD2 (6 bases). Germline assignment: CDR1 SGHNT and CDR2 YYREEE (reference sequence). The V and J ends lost 2 bases and 7 bases respectively, with 12 bases between them. The CDR3 is 14 residues long. In nucleotides, the CDR3 is TGTGCCAGCAGCTTTAGCGGCCCCCTCGGGGAGCTGTTTTTT. Translation: CASSFSGPLGELFF.

V is TRBV6-5 and J is TRBJ2-7, with 9 bases matching TRBD1. With V trimmed by 2 bases and J by 6 bases, 5 bases remained unmatched. CDR3 length: 14 amino acids. CDR1 and CDR2 from the germline V gene are MNHEY and SVGAGI. CDR3 nucleotide sequence: TGTGCCAGCAGTTACGGGACAGGGATCGGCGAGCAGTACTTC. Translating it yields CASSYGTGIGEQYF.

V usage is TRBV27 and J usage is TRBJ2-3, with TRBD2 as a possible D gene (5 bases). The V end lost 3 bases, the J end lost 7 bases, and 11 bases lay between the germline ends. This CDR3 is built from 13 residues. CDR1 and CDR2 from the germline V gene are MNHEY and SMNVEV (reference sequence). The chain's CDR3 is CASSLSLGNTQYF. The CDR3 DNA is TGTGCCAGCAGTTTGTCACTCGGGAATACGCAGTATTTT.

Worth noting for this clone: The same CDR3 also results from other DNA sequences found in this sample. The chain links TRBV18 to TRBJ1-4; D not resolved. CDR1 is KGHSH, CDR2 LQKENI, per germline. V shed 3 bases and J shed 11 bases, with 7 bases lying between them. The CDR3 is made up of 11 amino acids. The CDR3 sequence: CASSPGEKLFF. CDR3 bases: TGTGCCAGCTCACCGGGAGAGAAACTGTTTTTT.

About this clone itself: Other DNA sequences of this sample code for an identical CDR3. This chain uses TRBV7-9 with TRBJ2-1; 9 bases agree with TRBD1. The CDR3 contains 15 residues. Germline values: CDR1 SEHNR, CDR2 FQNEAQ (reference sequence). With V trimmed by 4 bases and J by 3 bases, 4 bases remained unmatched. The DNA for the CDR3 is TGTGCCAGCAGCTCGCCGGGACAGGGCTACAATGAGCAGTTCTTC. Its translation: CASSSPGQGYNEQFF.

With respect to this clone: Other DNA sequences from this sample encode an identical CDR3 as well. The rearrangement links TRBV2 to TRBJ1-3; D unresolved. The germline V gene encodes CDR1 SNHLY and CDR2 FYNNEI. This CDR3 spans 14 amino acids. Trimming took 1 base from V and 1 from J, leaving 5 bases between them. The CDR3 sequence: CASSEGGSGNTIYF. The DNA of the CDR3 is TGTGCCAGCAGTGAAGGAGGGTCTGGAAACACCATATATTTT.